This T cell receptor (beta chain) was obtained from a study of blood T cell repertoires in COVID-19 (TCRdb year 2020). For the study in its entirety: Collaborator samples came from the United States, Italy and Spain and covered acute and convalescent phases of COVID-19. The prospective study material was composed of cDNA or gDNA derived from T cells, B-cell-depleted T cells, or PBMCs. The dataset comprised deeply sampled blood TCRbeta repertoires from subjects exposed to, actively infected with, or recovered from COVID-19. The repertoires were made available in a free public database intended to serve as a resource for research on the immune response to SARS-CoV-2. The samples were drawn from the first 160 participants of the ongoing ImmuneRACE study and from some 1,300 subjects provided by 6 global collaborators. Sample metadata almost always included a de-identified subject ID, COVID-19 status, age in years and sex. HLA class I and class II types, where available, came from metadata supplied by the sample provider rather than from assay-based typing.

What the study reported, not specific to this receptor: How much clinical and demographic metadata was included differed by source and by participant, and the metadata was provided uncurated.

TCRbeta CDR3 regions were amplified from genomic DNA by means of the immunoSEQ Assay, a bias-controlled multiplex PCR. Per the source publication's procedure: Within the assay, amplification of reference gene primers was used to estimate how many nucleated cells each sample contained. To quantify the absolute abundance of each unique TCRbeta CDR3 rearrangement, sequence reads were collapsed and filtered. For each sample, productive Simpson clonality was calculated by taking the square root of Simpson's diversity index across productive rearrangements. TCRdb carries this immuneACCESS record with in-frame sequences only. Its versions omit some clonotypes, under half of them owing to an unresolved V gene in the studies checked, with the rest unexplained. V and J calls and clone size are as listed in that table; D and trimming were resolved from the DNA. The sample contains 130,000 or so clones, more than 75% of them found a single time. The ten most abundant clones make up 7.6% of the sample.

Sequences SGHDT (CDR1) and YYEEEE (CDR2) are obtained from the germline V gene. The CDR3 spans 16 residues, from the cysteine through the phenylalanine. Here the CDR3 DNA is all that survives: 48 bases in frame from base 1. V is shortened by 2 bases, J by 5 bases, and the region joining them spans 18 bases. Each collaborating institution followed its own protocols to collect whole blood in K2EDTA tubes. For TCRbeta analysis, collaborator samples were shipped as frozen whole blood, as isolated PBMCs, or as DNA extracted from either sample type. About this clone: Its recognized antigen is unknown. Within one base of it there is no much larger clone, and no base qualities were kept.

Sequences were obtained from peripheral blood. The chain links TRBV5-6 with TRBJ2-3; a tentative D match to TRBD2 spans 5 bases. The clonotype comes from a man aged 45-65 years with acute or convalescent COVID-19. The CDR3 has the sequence CASSFGPSPSLDTQYF. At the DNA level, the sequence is TGTGCCAGCAGCTTTGGCCCCTCTCCTAGCTTAGATACGCAGTATTTT.